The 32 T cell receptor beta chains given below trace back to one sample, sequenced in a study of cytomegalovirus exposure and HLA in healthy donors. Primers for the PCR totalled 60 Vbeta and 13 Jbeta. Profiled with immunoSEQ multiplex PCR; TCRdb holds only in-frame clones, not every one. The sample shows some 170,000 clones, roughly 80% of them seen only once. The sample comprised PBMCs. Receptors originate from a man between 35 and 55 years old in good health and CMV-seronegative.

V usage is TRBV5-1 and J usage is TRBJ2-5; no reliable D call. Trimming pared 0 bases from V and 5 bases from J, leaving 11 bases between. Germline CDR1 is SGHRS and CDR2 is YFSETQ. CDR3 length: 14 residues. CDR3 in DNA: TGCGCCAGCAGCTTGGTCCCAAACCGGGAGACCCAGTACTTC. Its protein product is CASSLVPNRETQYF.

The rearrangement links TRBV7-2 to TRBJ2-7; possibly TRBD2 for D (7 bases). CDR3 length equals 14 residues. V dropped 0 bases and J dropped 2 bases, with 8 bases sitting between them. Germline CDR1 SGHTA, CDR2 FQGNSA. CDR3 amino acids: CASSLAGGPYEQYF. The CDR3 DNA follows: TGTGCCAGCAGCTTAGCCGGGGGGCCCTACGAGCAGTACTTC.

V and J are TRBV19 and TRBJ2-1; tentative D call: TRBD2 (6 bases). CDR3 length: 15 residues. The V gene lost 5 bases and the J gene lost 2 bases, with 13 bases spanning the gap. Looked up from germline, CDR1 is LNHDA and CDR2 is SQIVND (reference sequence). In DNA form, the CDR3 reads TGTGCCAGTAGTGCCGGCGGGGAACCCTACAATGAGCAGTTCTTC. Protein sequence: CASSAGGEPYNEQFF.

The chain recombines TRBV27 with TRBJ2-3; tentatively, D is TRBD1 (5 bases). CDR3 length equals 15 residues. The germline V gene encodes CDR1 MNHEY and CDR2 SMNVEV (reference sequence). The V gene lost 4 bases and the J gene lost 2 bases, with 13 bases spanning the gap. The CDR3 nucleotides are TGTGCCAGCAGTTCACTACTGGACAACACAGATACGCAGTATTTT. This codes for CASSSLLDNTDTQYF.

The CDR3 protein is CASSAVGDSSYNEQFF. As DNA, the CDR3 is TGTGCCAGCAGCGCGGTGGGGGACAGCTCCTACAATGAGCAGTTCTTC. The chain carries TRBV27 and TRBJ2-1; TRBD1 aligns across 7 bases. Germline V gives CDR1 MNHEY, CDR2 SMNVEV (reference sequence). Germline trimming cut 6 bases from V and 0 bases from J; bases unmatched to any gene: 8. The CDR3 loop spans 16 amino acids.

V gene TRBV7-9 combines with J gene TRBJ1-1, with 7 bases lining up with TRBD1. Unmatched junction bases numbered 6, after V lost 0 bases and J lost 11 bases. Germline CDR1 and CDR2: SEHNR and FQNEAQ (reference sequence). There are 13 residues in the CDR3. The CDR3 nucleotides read TGTGCCAGCAGCTTAGCAGGGGGCCCCGGGGCTTTCTTT. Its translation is CASSLAGGPGAFF.

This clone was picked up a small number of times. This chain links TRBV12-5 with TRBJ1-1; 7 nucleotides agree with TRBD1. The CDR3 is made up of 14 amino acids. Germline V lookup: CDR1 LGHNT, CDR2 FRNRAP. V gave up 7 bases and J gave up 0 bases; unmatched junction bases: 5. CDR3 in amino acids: CASAGQALNTEAFF. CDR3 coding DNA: TGTGCTAGTGCCGGACAGGCCCTGAACACTGAAGCTTTCTTT.

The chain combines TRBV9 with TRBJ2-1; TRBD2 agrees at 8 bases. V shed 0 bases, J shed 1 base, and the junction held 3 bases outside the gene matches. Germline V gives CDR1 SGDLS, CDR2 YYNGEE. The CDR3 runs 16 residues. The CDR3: CASSVDGGGSYNEQFF. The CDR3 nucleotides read TGTGCCAGCAGCGTAGATGGCGGGGGGTCCTACAATGAGCAGTTCTTC.

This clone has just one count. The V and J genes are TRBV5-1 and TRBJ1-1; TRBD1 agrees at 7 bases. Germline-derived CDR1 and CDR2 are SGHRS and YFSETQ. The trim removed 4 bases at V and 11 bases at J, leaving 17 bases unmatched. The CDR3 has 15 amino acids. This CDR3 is CASSNSTGALYRAFF. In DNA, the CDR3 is TGCGCCAGCAGCAACTCAACAGGGGCCCTTTATAGGGCTTTCTTT.

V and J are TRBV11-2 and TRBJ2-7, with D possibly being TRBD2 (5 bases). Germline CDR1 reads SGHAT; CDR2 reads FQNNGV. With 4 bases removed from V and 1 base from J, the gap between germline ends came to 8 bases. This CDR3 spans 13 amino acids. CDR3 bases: TGTGCCAGCAGCTATGGACTTTCCTACGAGCAGTACTTC. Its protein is CASSYGLSYEQYF. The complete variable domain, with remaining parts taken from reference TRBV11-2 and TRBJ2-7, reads EAGVAQSPRYKIIEKRQSVAFWCNPISGHATLYWYQQILGQGPKLLIQFQNNGVVDDSQLPKDRFSAERLKGVDSTLKIQPAKLEDSAVYLCASSYGLSYEQYFGPGTRLTVT.

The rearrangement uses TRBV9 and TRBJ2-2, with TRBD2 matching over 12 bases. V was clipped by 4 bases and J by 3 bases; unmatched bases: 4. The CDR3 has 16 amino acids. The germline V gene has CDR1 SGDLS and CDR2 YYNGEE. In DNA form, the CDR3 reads TGTGCCAGCAGCTCACCTAGCGGGGGGGACACCGGGGAGCTGTTTTTT. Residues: CASSSPSGGDTGELFF. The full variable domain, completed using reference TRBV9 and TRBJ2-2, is DSGVTQTPKHLITATGQRVTLRCSPRSGDLSVYWYQQSLDQGLQFLIQYYNGEERAKGNILERFSAQQFPDLHSELNLSSLELGDSALYFCASSSPSGGDTGELFFGEGSRLTVL.

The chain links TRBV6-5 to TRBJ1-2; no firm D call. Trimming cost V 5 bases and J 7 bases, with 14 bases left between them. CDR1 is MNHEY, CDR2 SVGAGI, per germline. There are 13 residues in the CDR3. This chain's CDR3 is CASSPAGSGGYTF. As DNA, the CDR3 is TGTGCCAGCAGTCCGGCGGGGTCAGGTGGCTACACCTTC.

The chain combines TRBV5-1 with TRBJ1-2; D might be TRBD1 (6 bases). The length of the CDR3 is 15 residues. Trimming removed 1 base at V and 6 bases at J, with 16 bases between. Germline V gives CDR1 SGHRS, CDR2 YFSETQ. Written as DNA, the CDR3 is TGCGCCAGCAGCTTGCGGGGGGGCGCGGGCGATGGCTACACCTTC. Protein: CASSLRGGAGDGYTF.

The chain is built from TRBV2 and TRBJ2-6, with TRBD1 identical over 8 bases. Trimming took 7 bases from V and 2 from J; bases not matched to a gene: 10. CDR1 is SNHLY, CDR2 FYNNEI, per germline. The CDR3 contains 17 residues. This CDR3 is CASILLDRDPGANVLTF. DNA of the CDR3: TGTGCCAGCATACTCCTGGACAGGGACCCTGGGGCCAACGTCCTGACTTTC.

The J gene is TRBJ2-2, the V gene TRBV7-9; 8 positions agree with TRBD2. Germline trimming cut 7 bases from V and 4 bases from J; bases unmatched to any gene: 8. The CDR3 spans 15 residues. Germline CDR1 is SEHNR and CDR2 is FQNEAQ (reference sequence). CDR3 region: CASNSRGDPTGELFF. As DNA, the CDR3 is TGTGCCAGCAATTCGCGGGGGGACCCCACCGGGGAGCTGTTTTTT.

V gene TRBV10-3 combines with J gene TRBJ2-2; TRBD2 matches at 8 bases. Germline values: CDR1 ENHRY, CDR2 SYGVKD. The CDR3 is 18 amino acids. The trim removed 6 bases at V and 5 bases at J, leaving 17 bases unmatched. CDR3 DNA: TGTGCCATCAGCACCGATCGACGGGGGGGGGTAGGAACCGGGGAGCTGTTTTTT. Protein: CAISTDRRGGVGTGELFF.

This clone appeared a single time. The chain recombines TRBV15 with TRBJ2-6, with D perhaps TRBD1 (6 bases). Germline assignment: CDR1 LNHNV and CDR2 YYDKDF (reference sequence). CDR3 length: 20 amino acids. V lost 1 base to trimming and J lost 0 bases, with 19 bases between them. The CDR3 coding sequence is TGTGCCACCAGCAGAGTAGAGGGCAACAGGGCCGGCTCTGGGGCCAACGTCCTGACTTTC. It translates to CATSRVEGNRAGSGANVLTF.

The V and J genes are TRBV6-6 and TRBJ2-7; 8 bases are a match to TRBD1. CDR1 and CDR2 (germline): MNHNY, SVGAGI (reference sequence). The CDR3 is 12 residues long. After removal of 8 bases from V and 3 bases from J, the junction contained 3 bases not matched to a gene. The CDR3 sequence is CASWTGNYEQYF. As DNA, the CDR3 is TGTGCCAGCTGGACAGGGAACTACGAGCAGTACTTC.

CDR3 sequence reads: CASSESLPGLRGYEQYF. The CDR3 DNA reads TGTGCCAGCAGTGAATCCCTACCGGGACTCCGTGGCTACGAGCAGTACTTC. The chain recombines TRBV6-1 with TRBJ2-7, with D possibly being TRBD2 (6 bases). V was cut by 2 bases and J by 3 bases, with 20 bases left in between. The CDR3 length is 17 residues. Germline CDR1 is MNHNS and CDR2 is SASEGT.

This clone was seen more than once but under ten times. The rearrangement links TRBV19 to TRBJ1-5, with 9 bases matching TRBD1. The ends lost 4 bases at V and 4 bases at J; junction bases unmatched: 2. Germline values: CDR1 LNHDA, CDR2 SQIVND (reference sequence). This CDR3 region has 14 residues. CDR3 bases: TGTGCCAGTAGTACAGACAGGGGGAATCAGCCCCAGCATTTT. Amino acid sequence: CASSTDRGNQPQHF.

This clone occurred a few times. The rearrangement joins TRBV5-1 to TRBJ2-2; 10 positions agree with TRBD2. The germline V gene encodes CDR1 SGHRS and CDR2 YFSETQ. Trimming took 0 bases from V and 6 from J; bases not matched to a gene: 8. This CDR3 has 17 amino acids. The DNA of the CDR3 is TGCGCCAGCAGCTTGGTGTTGAGCGGGGGGGAAGCCGGGGAGCTGTTTTTT. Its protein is CASSLVLSGGEAGELFF.

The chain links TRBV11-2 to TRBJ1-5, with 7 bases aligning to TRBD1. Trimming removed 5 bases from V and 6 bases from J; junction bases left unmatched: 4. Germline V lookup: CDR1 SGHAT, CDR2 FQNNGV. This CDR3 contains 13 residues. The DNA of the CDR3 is TGTGCCAGCAGCCCGGACAGGTCTCAGCCCCAGCATTTT. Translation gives CASSPDRSQPQHF.

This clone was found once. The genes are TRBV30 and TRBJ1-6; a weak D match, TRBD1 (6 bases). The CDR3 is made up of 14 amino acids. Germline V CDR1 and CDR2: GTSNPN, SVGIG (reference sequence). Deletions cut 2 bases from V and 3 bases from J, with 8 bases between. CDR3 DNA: TGTGCCTGGAGTACAGGGAGCTATAATTCACCCCTCCACTTT. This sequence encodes CAWSTGSYNSPLHF.

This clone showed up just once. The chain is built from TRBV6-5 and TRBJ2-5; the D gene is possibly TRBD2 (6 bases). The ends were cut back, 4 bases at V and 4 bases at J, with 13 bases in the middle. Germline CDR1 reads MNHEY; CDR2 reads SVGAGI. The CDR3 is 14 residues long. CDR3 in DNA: TGTGCCAGCAGTTCCGAACTAGCAAGAGAGACCCAGTACTTC. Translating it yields CASSSELARETQYF.

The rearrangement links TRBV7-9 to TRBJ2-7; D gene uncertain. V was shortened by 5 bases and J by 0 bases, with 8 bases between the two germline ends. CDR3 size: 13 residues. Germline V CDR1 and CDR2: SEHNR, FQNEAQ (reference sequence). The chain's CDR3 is CASSTQLSYEQYF. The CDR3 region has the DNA TGTGCCAGCAGCACCCAACTCTCCTACGAGCAGTACTTC.

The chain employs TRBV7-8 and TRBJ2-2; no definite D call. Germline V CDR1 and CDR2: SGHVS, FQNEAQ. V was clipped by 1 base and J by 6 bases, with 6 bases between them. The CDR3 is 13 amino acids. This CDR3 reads CASSLVASGELFF. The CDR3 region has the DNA TGTGCCAGCAGCTTAGTAGCCTCCGGGGAGCTGTTTTTT. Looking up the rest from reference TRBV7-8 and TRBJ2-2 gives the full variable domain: GAGVSQSPRYKVAKRGQDVALRCDPISGHVSLFWYQQALGQGPEFLTYFQNEAQLDKSGLPSDRFFAERPEGSVSTLKIQRTQQEDSAVYLCASSLVASGELFFGEGSRLTVL.

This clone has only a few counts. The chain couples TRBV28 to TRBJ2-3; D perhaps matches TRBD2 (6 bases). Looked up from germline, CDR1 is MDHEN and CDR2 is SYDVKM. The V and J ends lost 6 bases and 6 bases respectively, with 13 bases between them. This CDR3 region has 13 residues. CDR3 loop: CASSPNGGDTQYF. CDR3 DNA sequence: TGTGCCAGCAGCCCCAACGGAGGGGATACGCAGTATTTT.

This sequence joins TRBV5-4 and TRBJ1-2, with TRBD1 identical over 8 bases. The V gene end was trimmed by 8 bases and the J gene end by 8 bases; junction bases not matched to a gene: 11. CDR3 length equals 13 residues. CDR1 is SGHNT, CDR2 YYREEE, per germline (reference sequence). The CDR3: CASKTQGARGYTF. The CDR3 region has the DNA TGTGCCAGTAAAACCCAGGGGGCGAGGGGCTACACCTTC.

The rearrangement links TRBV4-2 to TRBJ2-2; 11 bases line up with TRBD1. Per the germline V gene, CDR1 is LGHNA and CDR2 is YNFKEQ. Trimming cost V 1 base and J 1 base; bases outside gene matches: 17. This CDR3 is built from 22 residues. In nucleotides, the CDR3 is TGTGCCAGCAGCCAAGTAGTATCCGGGACAGGGGGATGGGAAAGGAACACCGGGGAGCTGTTTTTT. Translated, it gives CASSQVVSGTGGWERNTGELFF.

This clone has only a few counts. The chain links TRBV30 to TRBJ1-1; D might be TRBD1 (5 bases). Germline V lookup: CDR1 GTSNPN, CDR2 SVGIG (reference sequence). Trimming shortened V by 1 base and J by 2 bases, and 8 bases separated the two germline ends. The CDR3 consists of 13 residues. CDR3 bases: TGTGCCTGGAGTGCGACAGCTAACACTGAAGCTTTCTTT. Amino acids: CAWSATANTEAFF. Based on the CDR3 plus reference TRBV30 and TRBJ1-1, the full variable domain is SQTIHQWPATLVQPVGSPLSLECTVEGTSNPNLYWYRQAAGRGLQLLFYSVGIGQISSEVPQNLSASRPQDRQFILSSKKLLLSDSGFYLCAWSATANTEAFFGQGTRLTVV.

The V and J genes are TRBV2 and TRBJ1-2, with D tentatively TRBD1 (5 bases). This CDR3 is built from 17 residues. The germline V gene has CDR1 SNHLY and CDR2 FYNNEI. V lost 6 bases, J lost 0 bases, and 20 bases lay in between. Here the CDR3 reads CASSQTAGRGANYGYTF. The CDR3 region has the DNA TGTGCCAGCAGCCAAACCGCGGGGAGGGGAGCTAACTATGGCTACACCTTC.

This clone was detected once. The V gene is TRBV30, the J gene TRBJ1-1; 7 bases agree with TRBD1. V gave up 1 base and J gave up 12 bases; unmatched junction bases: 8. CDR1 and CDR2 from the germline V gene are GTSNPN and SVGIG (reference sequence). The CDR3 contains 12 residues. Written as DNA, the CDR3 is TGTGCCTGGAGTGGGGGACAGTGGGGAACTTTCTTT. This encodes CAWSGGQWGTFF.